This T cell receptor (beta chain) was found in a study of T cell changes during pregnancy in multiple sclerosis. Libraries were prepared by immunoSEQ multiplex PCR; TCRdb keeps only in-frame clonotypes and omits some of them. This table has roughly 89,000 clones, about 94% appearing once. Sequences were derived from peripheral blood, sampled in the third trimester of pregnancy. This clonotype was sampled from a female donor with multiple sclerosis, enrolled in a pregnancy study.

CDR3 DNA sequence: TGCGCCAGCAGCAATGGGGGGGGAGGCGGCTACACCTTC. Its translation is CASSNGGGGGYTF. V is TRBV5-1 and J is TRBJ1-2; tentatively, D is TRBD1 (5 bases). The CDR3 extends over 13 amino acids. With 4 bases removed from V and 8 bases from J, the gap between germline ends came to 15 bases. CDR1 and CDR2 from the germline V gene are SGHRS and YFSETQ.